Listed below are T cell receptor beta chains from one sample, sequenced in a study of human CD4 T cells and Enterobacteriaceae. TCRdb's copy holds only in-frame clones and misses some; the assay was immunoSEQ multiplex PCR. This repertoire shows about 29,000 clones, approximately 84% found once; its top ten account for around 1.7%. What was sequenced was memory CD4+ T cells from blood. These receptors all come from a human donor in good health. Each CDR3 is given with its conserved first and last residue. A D gene is named only where the DNA matches it firmly. Size is stated for part of the rows, as once, few or many counts, or as a class when the clone is expanded.

>TRBJ2-1|-|16|TRBV6-1|-
TGTGCCAGCAGTGACAAGGCAGCGGGTTCCTACAATGAGCAGTTCTTC
CASSDKAAGSYNEQFF
>TRBJ2-1|TRBD2|15|TRBV6-1|-
TGTGCCTCCCAGACCGGGACTAGCGGGAGGGCCTCACAGTTCTTC
CASQTGTSGRASQFF
>TRBJ1-2|-|15|TRBV7-9|-
TGTGCCAGCAGCTGGATGGAGATGGGGGCGGCTGGCTACACCTTC
CASSWMEMGAAGYTF
>TRBJ1-5|TRBD1|15|TRBV5-4|-
TGTGCCAGCAGCGCCGGGACAGGGGTTTCTCAGCCCCAGCATTTT
CASSAGTGVSQPQHF
>TRBJ2-1|TRBD2|15|TRBV9|-
TGTGCCAGCAGCGTTAGCGGGAGGTCTTACAATGAGCAGTTCTTC
CASSVSGRSYNEQFF
>TRBJ2-5|-|13|TRBV25-1|-
TGTGCCAGCAGTTCCACGGGCCGGGAGACCCAGTACTTC
CASSSTGRETQYF
>TRBJ1-2|-|14|TRBV27|few
TGTGCCAGCGCGCCGACGGGACCGCTCTATGGCTACACCTTC
CASAPTGPLYGYTF
>TRBJ2-7|TRBD2|17|TRBV15|-
TGTGCCACCAGCAGAGATAGGAGCGGGAGGCCCGACAGCGAGCAGTACTTC
CATSRDRSGRPDSEQYF
>TRBJ2-7|-|13|TRBV18|-
TGTGCCAGCTCACCCGGGACTCTGAGCGAGCAGTACTTC
CASSPGTLSEQYF
>TRBJ2-3|TRBD2|17|TRBV28|-
TGTGCCAGCAGCCCGAGCGGGAGGGCGCGCATTAAGGGTACGCAGTATTTT
CASSPSGRARIKGTQYF
>TRBJ1-6|-|15|TRBV6-5|once
TGTGCCAGCAGTTACCGCAGGGAAGGGGATTCACCCCTCCACTTT
CASSYRREGDSPLHF
>TRBJ2-7|-|14|TRBV11-3|once
TGTGCCAGCAGCTTAGTGGCCGGGAGCCACGAGCAGTACTTC
CASSLVAGSHEQYF
>TRBJ2-1|TRBD2|13|TRBV19|-
TGTGCCTCCTCCGGGGGGTCCTACAATGAGCAGTTCTTC
CASSGGSYNEQFF
>TRBJ1-5|-|14|TRBV6-1|-
TGTGCCAGCAGCTTCGAGGGGTACGATCAGCCCCAGCATTTT
CASSFEGYDQPQHF
>TRBJ2-1|TRBD1|15|TRBV7-3|few
TGTGCCAGCAGCCCCGCCGGGACAGGGAGAAATGAGCAGTTCTTC
CASSPAGTGRNEQFF
>TRBJ2-7|TRBD1|15|TRBV11-1|-
TGTGCCAGCAGCTCAGGACAGGGCTCTACCTACGAGCAGTACTTC
CASSSGQGSTYEQYF
>TRBJ2-1|-|14|TRBV5-1|-
TGCGCCAGCAGCTTGTATAGGGGGAACAATGAGCAGTTCTTC
CASSLYRGNNEQFF
>TRBJ2-5|TRBD2|16|TRBV5-6|-
TGTGCCAGCAGCTCGGAGTGGGCTAGCGGGATTGAGACCCAGTACTTC
CASSSEWASGIETQYF
>TRBJ2-3|TRBD2|17|TRBV7-2|-
TGTGCCAGCAGCTTAGGACTAGCGGGGGGGGTCACAGATACGCAGTATTTT
CASSLGLAGGVTDTQYF
>TRBJ2-2|-|14|TRBV19|-
TGTGCCAGTACTTCCGGGGCCAACACCGGGGAGCTGTTTTTT
CASTSGANTGELFF
>TRBJ1-1|TRBD1|16|TRBV12-5|-
TGTGCTAGTGTCCCCGGGACAGGGTCCATGAACACTGAAGCTTTCTTT
CASVPGTGSMNTEAFF